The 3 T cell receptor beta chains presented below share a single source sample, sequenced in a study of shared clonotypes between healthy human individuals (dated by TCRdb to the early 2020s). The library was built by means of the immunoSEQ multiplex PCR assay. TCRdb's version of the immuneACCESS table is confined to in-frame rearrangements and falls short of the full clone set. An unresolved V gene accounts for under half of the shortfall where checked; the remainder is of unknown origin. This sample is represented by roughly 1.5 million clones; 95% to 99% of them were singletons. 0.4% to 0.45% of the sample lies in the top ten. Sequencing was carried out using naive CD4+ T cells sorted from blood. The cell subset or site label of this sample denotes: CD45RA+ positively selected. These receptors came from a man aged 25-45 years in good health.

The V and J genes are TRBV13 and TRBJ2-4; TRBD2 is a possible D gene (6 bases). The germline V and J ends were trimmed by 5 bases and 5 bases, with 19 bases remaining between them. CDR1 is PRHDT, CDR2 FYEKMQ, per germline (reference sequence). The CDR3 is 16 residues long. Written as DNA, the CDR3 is TGTGCCAGCAGCCCCTACCCGGGCGGGGCCCAAAACATTCAGTACTTC. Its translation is CASSPYPGGAQNIQYF.

DNA for the CDR3: TGTGCCAGCAGCCCTTGGGACAGCCTGAACACTGAAGCTTTCTTT. This encodes CASSPWDSLNTEAFF. The V and J genes are TRBV9 and TRBJ1-1; TRBD1 matches 7 bases. CDR1 and CDR2 from the germline V gene are SGDLS and YYNGEE. V lost 4 bases to trimming and J lost 0 bases; unmatched junction nucleotides: 6. The CDR3 extends over 15 amino acids.

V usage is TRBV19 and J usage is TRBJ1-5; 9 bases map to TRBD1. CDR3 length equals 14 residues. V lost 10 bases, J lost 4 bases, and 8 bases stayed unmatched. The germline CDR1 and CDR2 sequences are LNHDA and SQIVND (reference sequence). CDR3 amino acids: CATTPGQGNQPQHF. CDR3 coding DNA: TGTGCCACCACTCCCGGACAGGGGAATCAGCCCCAGCATTTT.